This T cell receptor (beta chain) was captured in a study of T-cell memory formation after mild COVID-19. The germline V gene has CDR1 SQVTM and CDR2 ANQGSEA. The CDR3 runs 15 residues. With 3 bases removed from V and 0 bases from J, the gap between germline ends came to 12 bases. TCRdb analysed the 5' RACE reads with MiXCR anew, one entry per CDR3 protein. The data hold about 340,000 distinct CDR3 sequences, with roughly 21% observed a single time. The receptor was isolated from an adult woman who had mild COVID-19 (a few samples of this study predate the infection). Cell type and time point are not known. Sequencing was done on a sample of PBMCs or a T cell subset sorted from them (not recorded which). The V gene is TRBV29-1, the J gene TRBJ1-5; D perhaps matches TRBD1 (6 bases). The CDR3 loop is CSVDVGGHSNQPQHF. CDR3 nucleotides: TGCAGCGTTGACGTTGGGGGACATAGCAATCAGCCCCAGCATTTT.